The 21 T cell receptor beta chains in this list originate from one sample, sequenced in a study of T-cell memory formation after mild COVID-19. MiXCR, run by TCRdb on the 5' RACE reads, gives a single entry per CDR3 protein. The table includes about 440,000 distinct CDR3 sequences, around 20% detected once. The sample consisted of PBMCs or a T cell subset sorted from them (not recorded which). The receptors stem from an adult woman who had mild COVID-19 (a few samples of this study predate the infection). Cell type and time point are not known.

This clonotype showed up many times. The chain employs TRBV7-9 and TRBJ2-7; D gene unclear. CDR3 length: 14 amino acids. Trimming shortened V by 2 bases and J by 6 bases, and 14 bases separated the two germline ends. From germline, CDR1 is SEHNR and CDR2 FQNEAQ (reference sequence). The DNA for the CDR3 is TGTGCCAGCAGCTTACCCACCGTGGTGGGCGAGCAGTACTTC. This gives the protein CASSLPTVVGEQYF.

The V and J genes are TRBV20-1 and TRBJ2-7; the D is unclear. The ends were cut back, 0 bases at V and 3 bases at J, with 12 bases in the middle. Germline values: CDR1 DFQATT, CDR2 SNEGSKA (reference sequence). The CDR3 totals 14 residues. In DNA form, the CDR3 reads TGCAGTGCTAGAGATGGTGGCGAATACTACGAGCAGTACTTC. It encodes CSARDGGEYYEQYF.

This clonotype appeared a few times. This chain uses TRBV12-3 or TRBV12-4 with TRBJ2-7, with 9 bases that match TRBD1. The CDR3 spans 15 residues. The V segment lost 5 bases and the J segment 3 bases; nucleotides outside the gene matches: 8. CDR3 DNA sequence: TGTGCCAGCAGTGCCGGACAGGGGACATTCTACGAGCAGTACTTC. Translated, it gives CASSAGQGTFYEQYF.

The CDR3: CASGRTGANYGYTF. Here the CDR3 DNA reads TGTGCCAGCGGCCGGACAGGGGCCAACTATGGCTACACCTTC. The chain is built from TRBV3-1 and TRBJ1-2; the match to TRBD1 covers 9 bases. CDR1 is LGHDT and CDR2 is YNNKEL in the germline V gene (reference sequence). J was trimmed by 2 bases and V by 8 bases; bases with no gene match: 6. The CDR3 sequence is 14 residues long.

The gene calls are TRBV12-3 or TRBV12-4 and TRBJ2-3; 14 bases line up with TRBD2. The CDR3 is 16 residues long. V shed 5 bases, J shed 2 bases, and the junction held 3 bases outside the gene matches. The chain's CDR3 is CASSLTSGRDTDTQYF. CDR3 sequence (DNA): TGTGCCAGCAGTCTGACTAGCGGGAGGGACACAGATACGCAGTATTTT.

In its sample, this clonotype was seen a few times. The CDR3 nucleotides are TGTGCCAGCAGCTTAACGGGGAATCAATTGGCCAAAAACATTCAGTACTTC. Translation: CASSLTGNQLAKNIQYF. This chain links TRBV7-9 with TRBJ2-4; TRBD2 might be the D (5 bases). The germline V and J ends were trimmed by 2 bases and 1 base, with 15 bases remaining between them. This CDR3 is built from 17 residues. Germline CDR1 reads SEHNR; CDR2 reads FQNEAQ (reference sequence).

This clonotype has only a few counts. This chain uses TRBV20-1 with TRBJ2-1; 7 bases fit TRBD2. The CDR3 spans 16 residues. Germline V gene lookup returns CDR1 DFQATT and CDR2 SNEGSKA (reference sequence). V shed 6 bases and J 3 bases; nucleotides not matched to a gene: 14. CDR3 bases: TGCAGTGCCCCCCTTGAAACTAGCGCTGGCTACAATGAGCAGTTCTTC. The encoded protein is CSAPLETSAGYNEQFF.

V is TRBV20-1 and J is TRBJ2-1, with D tentatively TRBD1 (6 bases). The CDR3 extends over 12 amino acids. CDR1 is DFQATT, CDR2 SNEGSKA, per germline (reference sequence). V was shortened by 2 bases and J by 8 bases, with 10 bases between the two germline ends. CDR3 region: CSARQQGYEQFF. In nucleotides, the CDR3 is TGCAGTGCTAGACAACAGGGTTATGAGCAGTTCTTC.

There are many counts of this clonotype. The chain couples TRBV7-9 to TRBJ2-7, with 7 bases matching TRBD2. V dropped 1 base and J dropped 3; count of bases not matched to a gene: 0. Germline V gene data show CDR1 as SEHNR and CDR2 as FQNEAQ (reference sequence). The CDR3 is 13 residues long. The CDR3 loop reads CASSLGEGYEQYF. In nucleotides, the CDR3 is TGTGCCAGCAGCTTAGGGGAGGGCTACGAGCAGTACTTC.

This clonotype came up a few times. The chain couples TRBV12-3 or TRBV12-4 to TRBJ1-2; D uncertain. The length of the CDR3 is 12 residues. Trimming left V 8 bases short and J 6 bases short, with 13 bases between. The CDR3 loop is CASSFSGNGYTF. The CDR3, as DNA: TGTGCCAGCTCTTTCTCCGGGAATGGCTACACCTTC.

The chain employs TRBV7-9 and TRBJ1-5; D gene unclear. The germline V gene encodes CDR1 SEHNR and CDR2 FQNEAQ (reference sequence). The V and J ends lost 1 base and 3 bases respectively, with 10 bases between them. This CDR3 comprises 15 residues. CDR3 amino acids: CASSLEGTYNQPQHF. CDR3 sequence (DNA): TGTGCCAGCAGCTTAGAGGGAACTTACAATCAGCCCCAGCATTTT.

CDR3 in DNA: TGCAGTGCTAGAGGGGGGCAAGGAGAGACCCAGTACTTC. Protein product: CSARGGQGETQYF. The rearrangement joins TRBV20-1 to TRBJ2-5; possible D gene TRBD1, 6 bases. This CDR3 region has 13 residues. Deletions cut 1 base from V and 4 bases from J, with 10 bases between. CDR1 and CDR2 from the germline V gene are DFQATT and SNEGSKA (reference sequence).

The chain is built from TRBV6-1 and TRBJ1-2; a possible D gene is TRBD1 (6 bases). Germline-derived CDR1 and CDR2 are MNHNS and SASEGT. Trimming cost V 6 bases and J 2 bases, with 10 bases left between them. The CDR3 has 13 residues. The CDR3 DNA sequence: TGTGCCAGCAGGATAACAGGGAACTATGGCTACACCTTC. Amino acid sequence: CASRITGNYGYTF.

This clonotype was recorded a few times. CDR3: CASSQSGGFRFF. The CDR3, as DNA: TGTGCCAGCAGCCAAAGCGGGGGGTTCCGGTTCTTC. The V and J genes are TRBV6-5 and TRBJ2-1; 9 nucleotides align to TRBD2. The CDR3 extends over 12 amino acids. Germline-derived CDR1 and CDR2 are MNHEY and SVGAGI. V lost 6 bases, J lost 15 bases, and 9 bases stayed unmatched.

The chain has TRBV12-3 or TRBV12-4 and TRBJ1-4; no clear D gene. The CDR3 has 11 residues. The V end was cut by 3 bases, the J end by 7 bases, with 3 bases between. In nucleotides, the CDR3 is TGTGCCAGCAGTTTCACTGAAAAACTGTTTTTT. Its protein is CASSFTEKLFF.

V and J are TRBV29-1 and TRBJ2-2; D not resolved. The CDR3 runs to 12 residues. Germline-derived CDR1 and CDR2 are SQVTM and ANQGSEA. The germline V and J ends were trimmed by 6 bases and 2 bases, with 7 bases remaining between them. CDR3 in DNA: TGCAGCGTCGCAAAAAACACCGGGGAGCTGTTTTTT. It translates to CSVAKNTGELFF.

This chain uses TRBV4-2 with TRBJ2-7, with D possibly TRBD1 on 6 matching bases. The CDR3 covers 15 residues. Trimming removed 0 bases from V and 12 bases from J, with 21 bases in between. Germline CDR1 and CDR2: LGHNA and YNFKEQ. CDR3 sequence (DNA): TGTGCCAGCAGCCAAGAAGCCCAACAGGGTAGCTTGCGGTACTTC. Amino acid sequence: CASSQEAQQGSLRYF.

This clonotype occurred a few times. The chain is built from TRBV10-3 and TRBJ2-5; 10 nucleotides agree with TRBD2. The germline V gene encodes CDR1 ENHRY and CDR2 SYGVKD. J gave up 5 bases and V 7 bases, and 4 bases lay outside the gene matches. The CDR3 has 13 residues. The CDR3 loop reads CAIKGTSDETQYF. The CDR3 nucleotides are TGTGCCATCAAAGGGACTAGCGATGAGACCCAGTACTTC.

The chain recombines TRBV6-6 with TRBJ1-5; possibly TRBD1 for D (6 bases). Germline CDR1 and CDR2: MNHNY and SVGAGI (reference sequence). CDR3 length: 13 residues. The V end was cut by 6 bases, the J end by 5 bases, with 11 bases between. In nucleotides, the CDR3 is TGTGCCAGCAGGGGGGACACATATCAGCCCCAGCATTTT. Encoded protein: CASRGDTYQPQHF.

This chain links TRBV12-3 or TRBV12-4 with TRBJ2-2; 8 nucleotides match TRBD1. Trimming removed 3 bases from V and 5 bases from J; junction bases left unmatched: 11. The CDR3 consists of 17 residues. CDR3: CASSLTGEYERTGELFF. CDR3 nucleotides: TGTGCCAGCAGTTTGACAGGGGAGTATGAGAGGACCGGGGAGCTGTTTTTT.

The V and J genes are TRBV5-1 and TRBJ2-2, with a weak D call TRBD2 (5 bases). The CDR3 is 16 residues long. The V end lost 1 base, the J end lost 5 bases, and 15 bases lay between the germline ends. The germline V gene has CDR1 SGHRS and CDR2 YFSETQ. CDR3 sequence: CASSLPGRLRTGELFF. The CDR3 nucleotides read TGCGCCAGCAGCTTGCCGGGAAGGCTGAGGACCGGGGAGCTGTTTTTT.